One sample yielded the 17 T cell receptor beta chains listed below, sequenced in a study of blood T cell repertoires in COVID-19. The protocol was immunoSEQ multiplex PCR, while the TCRdb copy is restricted to in-frame clones and leaves out a portion. The sample yields 200,000 to 250,000 clones, about 86% seen once. Material: peripheral blood. Source of these receptors: an older woman with acute or convalescent COVID-19.

The rearrangement links TRBV19 to TRBJ1-2; D not certain. The germline V gene encodes CDR1 LNHDA and CDR2 SQIVND (reference sequence). The CDR3 totals 15 residues. Trimming removed 6 bases at V and 3 bases at J, with 17 bases between. The CDR3: CASSKRREGDYGYTF. CDR3 in DNA: TGTGCCAGTAGCAAGCGGCGAGAGGGCGACTATGGCTACACCTTC.

The CDR3 reads CASSSPGAGSSYNEQFF. The CDR3, as DNA: TGTGCCAGCAGCTCTCCCGGAGCGGGGAGCTCCTACAATGAGCAGTTCTTC. The V gene is TRBV11-2, the J gene TRBJ2-1; 7 bases align to TRBD2. This CDR3 comprises 17 residues. Germline CDR1 SGHAT, CDR2 FQNNGV. After removal of 4 bases from V and 0 bases from J, the junction contained 9 bases not matched to a gene.

The rearrangement uses TRBV28 and TRBJ1-5; 7 bases match TRBD1. The CDR3 runs to 14 residues. V trimming: 7 bases; J trimming: 4 bases; junction bases outside the gene matches: 7. Germline V gene lookup returns CDR1 MDHEN and CDR2 SYDVKM. The CDR3 region is CASKGTERNQPQHF. CDR3 bases: TGTGCCAGCAAGGGGACAGAAAGAAATCAGCCCCAGCATTTT.

The chain recombines TRBV7-9 with TRBJ1-4; D ambiguous. V was trimmed by 2 bases and J by 3 bases, leaving 10 bases between them. In germline, CDR1 is SEHNR, CDR2 FQNEAQ (reference sequence). The CDR3 length is 15 residues. This CDR3 is CASSLNSGSNEKLFF. CDR3 DNA: TGTGCCAGCAGCTTAAATAGCGGTTCTAATGAAAAACTGTTTTTT.

A few counts support this clone. The chain has TRBV6-8 and TRBJ1-1; 8 bases are a match to TRBD1. The CDR3 contains 15 residues. Germline trimming cut 6 bases from V and 2 bases from J; bases unmatched to any gene: 8. Germline V gene lookup returns CDR1 MNHGY and CDR2 SAAAGT. The CDR3 loop reads CASRTTGTGNTEAFF. CDR3 in DNA: TGTGCCAGCAGGACCACAGGGACAGGCAACACTGAAGCTTTCTTT.

The chain employs TRBV30 and TRBJ2-1, with 8 bases lining up with TRBD2. The CDR3 runs to 21 residues. Looked up from germline, CDR1 is GTSNPN and CDR2 is SVGIG (reference sequence). Trimming removed 0 bases from V and 4 bases from J; junction bases left unmatched: 23. As DNA, the CDR3 is TGTGCCTGGAGTGTACGGGGCGGGGTAGCGGGGAGCAATCTGGCTTACAATGAGCAGTTCTTC. Amino acids: CAWSVRGGVAGSNLAYNEQFF.

The chain is built from TRBV7-2 and TRBJ2-1; TRBD2 aligns across 12 bases. Germline lookup yields CDR1 SGHTA and CDR2 FQGNSA. J was trimmed by 9 bases and V by 6 bases; bases with no gene match: 12. CDR3 length equals 16 residues. This chain's CDR3 is CASSSMVLAGGSEQFF. The CDR3, as DNA: TGTGCCAGCAGTTCAATGGTACTAGCGGGGGGCAGTGAGCAGTTCTTC.

The J gene is TRBJ2-2, the V gene TRBV5-1; D may be TRBD1 (6 bases). V gave up 3 bases and J gave up 4 bases, with 10 bases separating them. The germline V gene has CDR1 SGHRS and CDR2 YFSETQ. CDR3 length equals 14 residues. The CDR3 region is CASSSSGATGELFF. In DNA form, the CDR3 reads TGCGCCAGCAGCTCCTCAGGGGCCACCGGGGAGCTGTTTTTT.

The rearrangement uses TRBV30 and TRBJ2-7, with TRBD1 matching over 8 bases. The V segment lost 2 bases and the J segment 4 bases; nucleotides outside the gene matches: 7. Germline CDR1 GTSNPN, CDR2 SVGIG (reference sequence). This CDR3 comprises 14 residues. CDR3 coding DNA: TGTGCCTGGAGTTCCCGGGGGACAGGATACGAGCAGTACTTC. As protein: CAWSSRGTGYEQYF.

The genes are TRBV7-9 and TRBJ2-5, with D perhaps matching TRBD2 (6 bases). CDR1 is SEHNR, CDR2 FQNEAQ, per germline (reference sequence). This CDR3 is built from 15 residues. Trimming removed 4 bases at V and 5 bases at J, with 17 bases between. The CDR3 DNA follows: TGTGCCAGCAGCTCATGGACTACCTGGGGGGAGACCCAGTACTTC. Encoded protein: CASSSWTTWGETQYF. The whole variable domain, remainder taken from reference TRBV7-9 and TRBJ2-5, is DTGVSQNPRHKITKRGQNVTFRCDPISEHNRLYWYRQTLGQGPEFLTYFQNEAQLEKSRLLSDRFSAERPKGSFSTLEIQRTEQGDSAMYLCASSSWTTWGETQYFGPGTRLLVL.

This CDR3 is CASSQAGTSGVFSYEQYF. The CDR3 DNA reads as TGTGCCAGCAGCCAAGCCGGCACTAGCGGGGTGTTCTCCTACGAGCAGTACTTC. The genes are TRBV3-1 (or the pseudogene TRBV3-2) and TRBJ2-7; 10 positions agree with TRBD2. Germline CDR1 reads LGHDT; CDR2 reads YNNKEL (reference sequence). J lost 0 bases, V lost 1 base, and 9 bases had no gene match. There are 18 residues in the CDR3.

The chain carries TRBV2 and TRBJ2-1; 11 bases map to TRBD2. CDR1 is SNHLY, CDR2 FYNNEI, per germline. J gave up 3 bases and V 2 bases, and 0 bases lay outside the gene matches. The CDR3 sequence is 15 residues long. As DNA, the CDR3 is TGTGCCAGCAGTGAACTAGCGGGGGGCTACAATGAGCAGTTCTTC. Translating it yields CASSELAGGYNEQFF.

V usage is TRBV30 and J usage is TRBJ2-3, with 16 positions matching TRBD2. This CDR3 has 19 residues. With V trimmed by 3 bases and J by 2 bases, 11 bases remained unmatched. Germline V lookup: CDR1 GTSNPN, CDR2 SVGIG (reference sequence). CDR3 nucleotide sequence: TGTGCCTGGAGCCCGGGACTAGCGGGGGGGAAGACCCTCACAGATACGCAGTATTTT. Protein sequence: CAWSPGLAGGKTLTDTQYF.

This clone has only a few counts. This chain connects TRBV6-2 or TRBV6-3 to TRBJ1-1; no firm D call. V lost 2 bases and J lost 2, with 9 bases in between. CDR1 is MNHEY and CDR2 is SVGEGT in the germline V gene. The CDR3 has 14 amino acids. The chain's CDR3 is CASSYMAGNTEAFF. The CDR3 nucleotides read TGTGCCAGCAGTTACATGGCAGGCAACACTGAAGCTTTCTTT.

The V gene is TRBV20-1, the J gene TRBJ1-2; no definite D call. The germline V gene encodes CDR1 DFQATT and CDR2 SNEGSKA (reference sequence). The CDR3 runs to 11 residues. Trimming removed 4 bases at V and 9 bases at J, with 12 bases between. The CDR3: CSATQLDRYTF. The DNA for the CDR3 is TGCAGTGCTACCCAGCTAGATCGCTACACCTTC.

This chain uses TRBV5-6 with TRBJ1-1, with 10 bases matching TRBD1. This CDR3 comprises 15 residues. Germline CDR1 reads SGHDT; CDR2 reads YYEEEE. Trimming took 6 bases from V and 3 from J; bases not matched to a gene: 8. The DNA for the CDR3 is TGTGCCAGCAACGGTGACAGGGGGCGCGACACTGAAGCTTTCTTT. Protein: CASNGDRGRDTEAFF.

The gene calls are TRBV23-1 and TRBJ2-7; D remains unclear. TRBV23-1 is an open reading frame, and its role is uncertain. The CDR3 is made up of 14 amino acids. The V gene lost 6 bases and the J gene lost 2 bases, with 14 bases spanning the gap. The CDR3 coding sequence is TGCGCCAGCAGCCACCTTGAGATCCCCTACGAGCAGTACTTC. Protein product: CASSHLEIPYEQYF.